This T cell receptor beta chain was profiled in a study of OX40 agonist ivuxolimab in advanced cancers. Study-wide background: Patients were treated with ivuxolimab, an agonistic anti-OX40 (CD134) antibody. The dose-escalation cohort had hepatocellular carcinoma, melanoma, renal cell or head and neck cancer.

The method was immunoSEQ multiplex PCR; TCRdb's version includes in-frame clones alone and lacks a portion of them. Among 50,000 to 65,000 clones, roughly 87% were seen once, and the ten largest hold over 2.5%. V shed 4 bases, J shed 3 bases, and the junction held 9 bases outside the gene matches. The CDR3 covers 16 residues. Germline V gene data show CDR1 as MNHEY and CDR2 as SVGAGI. The chain carries TRBV6-5 and TRBJ1-2; 9 bases are a match to TRBD1. This clonotype originated in an adult with an advanced solid tumor such as melanoma, head and neck, liver or kidney cancer. Sample: CD4+ or CD8+ T cells sorted from blood, taken in a trial of the OX40 agonist ivuxolimab. The CDR3 DNA reads TGTGCCAGCAGTTCCGCGGGACAGGGTGGATACTATGGCTACACCTTC. It is translated as CASSSAGQGGYYGYTF.